Sequencing of this T cell receptor (beta chain) was carried out in a study of human T cells and chemical hapten exposure. Overall study results and limits: Correlating positively with patch test score were the PT1 expanded TCR counts.

Using its own MiXCR run on the RACE reads, TCRdb lists one record per CDR3 protein. The data hold 330,000 or so distinct CDR3 sequences, with roughly 6.3% observed a single time. This clonotype was found many times. Its antigen is not known. CDR1 and CDR2 (germline): MNHEY, SVGAGI. This CDR3 contains 14 residues. V was pared by 0 bases and J by 3 bases, with 8 bases between. Time point specified: patch test 2, 6 weeks after DPC sensitization. Treatment described: therapeutic diphenylcyclopropenone sensitization with weekly scalp DPC. Blood sampling occurred before each patch-test application. The sequence derives from a woman younger than 35 with alopecia areata. Some clones in this sample may be carry-over from other donors' samples. The sequencing used whole blood, collected in connection with sensitization to the hapten diphenylcyclopropenone (DPC). This sequence joins TRBV6-5 and TRBJ1-2, with no clear D. In nucleotides, the CDR3 is TGTGCCAGCAGTTACTCGCCAGGCTACTATGGCTACACCTTC. Its translation: CASSYSPGYYGYTF.